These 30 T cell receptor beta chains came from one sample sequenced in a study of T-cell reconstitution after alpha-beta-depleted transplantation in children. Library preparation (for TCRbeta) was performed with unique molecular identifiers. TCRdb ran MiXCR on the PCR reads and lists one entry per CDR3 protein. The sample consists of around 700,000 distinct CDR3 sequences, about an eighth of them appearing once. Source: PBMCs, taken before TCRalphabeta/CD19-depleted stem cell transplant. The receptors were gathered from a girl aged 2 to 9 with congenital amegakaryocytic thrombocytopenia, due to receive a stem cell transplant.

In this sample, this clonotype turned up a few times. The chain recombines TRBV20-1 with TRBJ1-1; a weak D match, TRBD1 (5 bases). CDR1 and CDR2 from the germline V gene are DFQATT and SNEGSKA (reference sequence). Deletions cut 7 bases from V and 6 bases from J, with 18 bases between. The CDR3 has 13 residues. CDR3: CSVNRYTVPEAFF. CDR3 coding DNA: TGCAGTGTCAACAGGTATACCGTCCCTGAAGCTTTCTTT.

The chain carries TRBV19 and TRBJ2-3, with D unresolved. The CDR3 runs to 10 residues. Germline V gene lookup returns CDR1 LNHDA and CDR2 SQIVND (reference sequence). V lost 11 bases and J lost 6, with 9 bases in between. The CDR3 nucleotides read TGTGCCGCCGGAAGGGATACGCAGTATTTT. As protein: CAAGRDTQYF. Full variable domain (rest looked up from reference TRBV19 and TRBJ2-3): DGGITQSPKYLFRKEGQNVTLSCEQNLNHDAMYWYRQDPGQGLRLIYYSQIVNDFQKGDIAEGYSVSREKKESFPLTVTSAQKNPTAFYLCAAGRDTQYFGPGTRLTVL.

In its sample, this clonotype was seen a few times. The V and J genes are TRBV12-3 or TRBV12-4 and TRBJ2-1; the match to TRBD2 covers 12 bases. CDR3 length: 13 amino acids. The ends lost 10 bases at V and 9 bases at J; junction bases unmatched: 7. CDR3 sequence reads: CATRLAGEGEQFF. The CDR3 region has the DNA TGTGCCACACGACTAGCGGGAGAGGGTGAGCAGTTCTTC.

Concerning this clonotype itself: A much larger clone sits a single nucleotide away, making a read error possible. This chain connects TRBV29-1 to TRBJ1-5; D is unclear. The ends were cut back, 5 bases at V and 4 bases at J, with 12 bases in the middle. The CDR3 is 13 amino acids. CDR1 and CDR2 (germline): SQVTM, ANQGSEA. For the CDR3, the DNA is TGCAGCGTTCTCCTGGCTGGGAATCAGCCCCAGCATTTT. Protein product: CSVLLAGNQPQHF. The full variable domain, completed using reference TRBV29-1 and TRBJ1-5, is SAVISQKPSRDICQRGTSLTIQCQVDSQVTMMFWYRQQPGQSLTLIATANQGSEATYESGFVIDKFPISRPNLTFSTLTVSNMSPEDSSIYLCSVLLAGNQPQHFGDGTRLSIL.

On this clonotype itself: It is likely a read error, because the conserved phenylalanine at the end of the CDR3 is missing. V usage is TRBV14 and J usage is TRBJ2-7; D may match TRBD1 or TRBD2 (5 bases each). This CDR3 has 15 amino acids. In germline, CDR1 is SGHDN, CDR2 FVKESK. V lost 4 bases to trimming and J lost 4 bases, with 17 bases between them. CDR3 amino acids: CASSRPVGTYYEQYS. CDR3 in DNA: TGTGCCAGCAGCCGACCCGTTGGGACCTATTACGAGCAGTACTCC.

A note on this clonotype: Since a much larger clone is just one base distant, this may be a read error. DNA of the CDR3: TGTGCCAGCAGCTCGGGCCCGAGCTCCTACGAGCGGTACTTC. It translates to CASSSGPSSYERYF. J is TRBJ2-7 and V is TRBV5-5; D unclear. This CDR3 is 14 amino acids long. In germline, CDR1 is SGHKS, CDR2 YYEKEE (reference sequence).

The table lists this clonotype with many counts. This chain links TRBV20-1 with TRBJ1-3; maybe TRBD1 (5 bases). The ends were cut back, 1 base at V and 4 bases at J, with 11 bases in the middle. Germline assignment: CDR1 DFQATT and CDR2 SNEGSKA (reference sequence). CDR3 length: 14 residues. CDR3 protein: CSARVLGQGNTIYF. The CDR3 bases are TGCAGTGCTAGAGTATTGGGGCAAGGAAACACCATATATTTT.

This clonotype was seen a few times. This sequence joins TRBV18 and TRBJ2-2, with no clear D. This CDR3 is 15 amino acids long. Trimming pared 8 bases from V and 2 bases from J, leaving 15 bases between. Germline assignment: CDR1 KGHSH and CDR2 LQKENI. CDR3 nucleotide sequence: TGTGCCAGCCAACTACTTTTGGCTAACACCGGGGAGCTGTTTTTT. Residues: CASQLLLANTGELFF.

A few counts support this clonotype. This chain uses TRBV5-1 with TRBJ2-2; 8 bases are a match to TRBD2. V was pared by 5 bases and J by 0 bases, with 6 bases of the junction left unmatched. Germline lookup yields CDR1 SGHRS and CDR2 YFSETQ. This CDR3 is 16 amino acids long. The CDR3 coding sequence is TGCGCCAGCAGACGGACTAGCCTCTCGAACACCGGGGAGCTGTTTTTT. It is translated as CASRRTSLSNTGELFF.

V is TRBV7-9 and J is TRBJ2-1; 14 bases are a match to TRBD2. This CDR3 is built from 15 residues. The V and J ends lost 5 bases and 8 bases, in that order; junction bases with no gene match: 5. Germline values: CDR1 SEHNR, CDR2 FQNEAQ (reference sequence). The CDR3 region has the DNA TGTGCCAGCAGCCCGACTAGCGGGAGGGCACATGAGCAGTTCTTC. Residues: CASSPTSGRAHEQFF.

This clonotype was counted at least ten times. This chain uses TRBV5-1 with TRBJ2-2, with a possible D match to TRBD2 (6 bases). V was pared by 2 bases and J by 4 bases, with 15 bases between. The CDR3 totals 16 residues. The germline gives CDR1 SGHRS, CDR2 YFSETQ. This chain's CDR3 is CASSLSPGLFTGELFF. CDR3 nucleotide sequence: TGCGCCAGCAGCTTAAGTCCGGGACTCTTCACCGGGGAGCTGTTTTTT.

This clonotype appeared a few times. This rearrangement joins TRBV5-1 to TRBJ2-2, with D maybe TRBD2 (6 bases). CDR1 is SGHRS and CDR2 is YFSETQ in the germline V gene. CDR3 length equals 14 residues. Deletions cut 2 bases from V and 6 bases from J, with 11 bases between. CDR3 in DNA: TGCGCCAGCAGCTTTGTGGAGGGGCCCGGGGAGCTGTTTTTT. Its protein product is CASSFVEGPGELFF.

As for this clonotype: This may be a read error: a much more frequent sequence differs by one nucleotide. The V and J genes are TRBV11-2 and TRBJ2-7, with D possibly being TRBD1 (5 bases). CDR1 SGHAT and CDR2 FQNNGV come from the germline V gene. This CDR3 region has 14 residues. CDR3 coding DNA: TGTGCCAGCAGCTTATCAGGGTTCGTATACGAGCTGTACTTC. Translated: CASSLSGFVYELYF.

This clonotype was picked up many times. The CDR3 loop reads CASSHPGENTEAFF. In DNA form, the CDR3 reads TGCGCCAGCAGCCATCCCGGTGAGAACACTGAAGCTTTCTTT. This chain uses TRBV5-1 with TRBJ1-1, with unresolved D. CDR3 length equals 14 residues. Germline CDR1 is SGHRS and CDR2 is YFSETQ. V lost 4 bases, J lost 1 base, and 11 bases lay in between. Drawing the rest from reference TRBV5-1 and TRBJ1-1, the complete variable domain is KAGVTQTPRYLIKTRGQQVTLSCSPISGHRSVSWYQQTPGQGLQFLFEYFSETQRNKGNFPGRFSGRQFSNSRSEMNVSTLELGDSALYLCASSHPGENTEAFFGQGTRLTVV.

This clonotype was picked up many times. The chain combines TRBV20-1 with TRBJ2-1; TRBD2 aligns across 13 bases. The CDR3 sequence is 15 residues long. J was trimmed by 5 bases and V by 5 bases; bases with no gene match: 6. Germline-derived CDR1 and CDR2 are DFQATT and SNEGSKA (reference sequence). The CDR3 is CSALPGTSGDNEQFF. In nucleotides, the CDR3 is TGCAGTGCTCTACCCGGGACTAGCGGGGACAATGAGCAGTTCTTC.

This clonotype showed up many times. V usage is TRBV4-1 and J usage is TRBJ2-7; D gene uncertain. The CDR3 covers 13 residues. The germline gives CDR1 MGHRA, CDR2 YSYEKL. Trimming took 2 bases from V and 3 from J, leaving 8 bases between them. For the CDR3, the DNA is TGCGCCAGCAGCCAATATAACGGCTACGAGCAGTACTTC. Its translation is CASSQYNGYEQYF.

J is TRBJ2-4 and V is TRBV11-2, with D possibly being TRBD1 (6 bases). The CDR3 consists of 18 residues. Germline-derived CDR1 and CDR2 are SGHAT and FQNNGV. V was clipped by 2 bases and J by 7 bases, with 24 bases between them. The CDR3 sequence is CASSLSGTLGLGGNIQYF. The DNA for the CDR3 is TGTGCCAGCAGCTTATCTGGGACACTTGGCCTTGGTGGGAACATTCAGTACTTC. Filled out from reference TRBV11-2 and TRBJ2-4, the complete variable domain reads EAGVAQSPRYKIIEKRQSVAFWCNPISGHATLYWYQQILGQGPKLLIQFQNNGVVDDSQLPKDRFSAERLKGVDSTLKIQPAKLEDSAVYLCASSLSGTLGLGGNIQYFGAGTRLSVL.

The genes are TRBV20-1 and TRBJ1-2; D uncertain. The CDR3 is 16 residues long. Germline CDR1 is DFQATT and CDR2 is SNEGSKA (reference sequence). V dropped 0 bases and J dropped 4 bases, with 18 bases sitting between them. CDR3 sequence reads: CSARDFTYSGTYGYTF. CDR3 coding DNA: TGCAGTGCTAGAGATTTCACCTACTCGGGCACCTATGGCTACACCTTC.

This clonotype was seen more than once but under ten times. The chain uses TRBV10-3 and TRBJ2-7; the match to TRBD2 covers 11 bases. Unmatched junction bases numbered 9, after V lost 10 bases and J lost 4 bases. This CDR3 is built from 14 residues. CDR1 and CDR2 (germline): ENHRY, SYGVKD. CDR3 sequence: CATKGTSGPYEQYF. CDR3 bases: TGTGCCACCAAAGGGACTAGCGGCCCATACGAGCAGTACTTC.

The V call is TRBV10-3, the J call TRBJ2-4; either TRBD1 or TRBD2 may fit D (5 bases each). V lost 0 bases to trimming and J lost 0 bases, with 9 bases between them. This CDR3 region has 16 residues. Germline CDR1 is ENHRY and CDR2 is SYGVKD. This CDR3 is CAISESLGVAKNIQYF. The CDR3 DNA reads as TGTGCCATCAGTGAGTCATTGGGGGTAGCCAAAAACATTCAGTACTTC.

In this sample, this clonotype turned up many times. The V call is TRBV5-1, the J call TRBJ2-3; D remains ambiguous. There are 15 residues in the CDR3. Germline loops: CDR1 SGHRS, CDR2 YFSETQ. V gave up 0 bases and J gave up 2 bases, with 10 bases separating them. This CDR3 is CASSLVPTLTDTQYF. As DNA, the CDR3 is TGCGCCAGCAGCTTGGTCCCAACGCTCACAGATACGCAGTATTTT.

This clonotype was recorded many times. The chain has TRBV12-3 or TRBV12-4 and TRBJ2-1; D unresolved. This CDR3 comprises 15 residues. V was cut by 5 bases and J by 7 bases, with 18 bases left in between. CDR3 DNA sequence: TGTGCCAGCAGTCTAACAGACCCCTTTTTGAATGAGCAGTTCTTC. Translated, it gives CASSLTDPFLNEQFF.

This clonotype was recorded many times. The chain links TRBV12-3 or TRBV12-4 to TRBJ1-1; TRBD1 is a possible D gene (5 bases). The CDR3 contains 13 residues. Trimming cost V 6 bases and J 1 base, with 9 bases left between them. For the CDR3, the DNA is TGTGCCAGCAGGGTTACAGGGAACACTGAAGCTTTCTTT. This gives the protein CASRVTGNTEAFF.

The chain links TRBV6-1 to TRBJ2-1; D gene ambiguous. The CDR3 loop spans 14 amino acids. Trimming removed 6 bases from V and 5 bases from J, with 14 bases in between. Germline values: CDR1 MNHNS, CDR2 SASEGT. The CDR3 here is CASSPAHFNNEQFF. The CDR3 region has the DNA TGTGCCAGCAGCCCCGCTCATTTCAACAATGAGCAGTTCTTC.

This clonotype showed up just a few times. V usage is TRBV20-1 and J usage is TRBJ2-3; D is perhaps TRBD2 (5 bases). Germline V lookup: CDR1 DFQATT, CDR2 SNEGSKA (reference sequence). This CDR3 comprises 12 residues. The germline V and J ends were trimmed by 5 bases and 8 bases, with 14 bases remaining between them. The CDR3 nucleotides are TGCAGTGCTCCGCGCGAGGGTGTTACGCAGTATTTT. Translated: CSAPREGVTQYF.

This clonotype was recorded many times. The DNA for the CDR3 is TGTGCCACCAGCATGGAGACTAGCGGGAGTTACGAGCAGTACTTC. It specifies CATSMETSGSYEQYF. The genes are TRBV15 and TRBJ2-7; 12 positions match TRBD2. The V gene's germline CDR1 is LNHNV and CDR2 YYDKDF (reference sequence). This CDR3 has 15 residues. V lost 4 bases, J lost 4 bases, and 5 bases stayed unmatched.

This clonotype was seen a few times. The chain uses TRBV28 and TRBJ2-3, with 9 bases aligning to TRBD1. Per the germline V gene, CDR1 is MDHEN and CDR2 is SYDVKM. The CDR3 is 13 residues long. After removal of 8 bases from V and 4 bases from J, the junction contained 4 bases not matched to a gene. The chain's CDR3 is CASWDRVADTQYF. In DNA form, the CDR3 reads TGTGCCAGCTGGGACAGGGTCGCAGATACGCAGTATTTT.

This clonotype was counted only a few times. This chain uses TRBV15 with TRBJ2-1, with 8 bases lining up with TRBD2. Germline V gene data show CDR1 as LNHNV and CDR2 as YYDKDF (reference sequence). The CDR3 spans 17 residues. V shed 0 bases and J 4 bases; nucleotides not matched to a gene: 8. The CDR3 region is CATSRDRLGLGYNEQFF. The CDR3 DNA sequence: TGTGCCACCAGCAGAGATCGTTTGGGACTAGGGTACAATGAGCAGTTCTTC.

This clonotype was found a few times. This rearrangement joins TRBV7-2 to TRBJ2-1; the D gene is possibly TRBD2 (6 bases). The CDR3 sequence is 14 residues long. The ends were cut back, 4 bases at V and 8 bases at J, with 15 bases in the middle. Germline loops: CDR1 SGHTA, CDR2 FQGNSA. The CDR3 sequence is CASSSPGEGHEQFF. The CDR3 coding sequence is TGTGCCAGCAGCTCACCGGGAGAAGGCCATGAGCAGTTCTTC.

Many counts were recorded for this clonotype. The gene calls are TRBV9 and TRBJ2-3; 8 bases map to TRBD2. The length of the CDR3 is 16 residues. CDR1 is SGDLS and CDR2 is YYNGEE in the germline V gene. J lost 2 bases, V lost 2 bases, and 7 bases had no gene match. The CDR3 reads CASSVGYSGVTDTQYF. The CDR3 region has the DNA TGTGCCAGCAGCGTCGGATATAGCGGGGTCACAGATACGCAGTATTTT.